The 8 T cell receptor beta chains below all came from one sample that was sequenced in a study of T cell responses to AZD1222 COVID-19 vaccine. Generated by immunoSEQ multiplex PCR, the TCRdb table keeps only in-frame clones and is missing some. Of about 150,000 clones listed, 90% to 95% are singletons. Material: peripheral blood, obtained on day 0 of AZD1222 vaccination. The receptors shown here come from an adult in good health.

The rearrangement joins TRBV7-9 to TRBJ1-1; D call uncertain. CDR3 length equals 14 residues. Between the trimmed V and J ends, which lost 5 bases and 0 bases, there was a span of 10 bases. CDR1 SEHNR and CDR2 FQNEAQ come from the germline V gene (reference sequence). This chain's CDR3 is CASSRVGMNTEAFF. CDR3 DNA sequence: TGTGCCAGCAGCCGCGTTGGGATGAACACTGAAGCTTTCTTT.

The CDR3 coding sequence is TGTGCCAGCAGTGGGACTAGCACCGGGGAGCTGTTTTTT. Translating gives CASSGTSTGELFF. This chain connects TRBV6-4 to TRBJ2-2, with 7 positions matching TRBD2. With V trimmed by 4 bases and J by 4 bases, 0 bases remained unmatched. The V gene's germline CDR1 is MRHNA and CDR2 SNTAGT. CDR3 length: 13 amino acids.

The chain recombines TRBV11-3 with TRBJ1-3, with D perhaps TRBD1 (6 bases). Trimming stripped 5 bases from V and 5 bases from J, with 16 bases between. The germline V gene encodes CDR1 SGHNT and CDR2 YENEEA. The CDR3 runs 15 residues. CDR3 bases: TGTGCCAGCAGCCGCGGACAGACACAACGAAACACCATATATTTT. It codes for CASSRGQTQRNTIYF.

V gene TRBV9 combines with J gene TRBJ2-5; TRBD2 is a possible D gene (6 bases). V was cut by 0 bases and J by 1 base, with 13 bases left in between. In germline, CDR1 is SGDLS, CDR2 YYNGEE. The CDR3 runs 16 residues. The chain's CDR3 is CASSVVGAGPQETQYF. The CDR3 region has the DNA TGTGCCAGCAGCGTAGTCGGAGCGGGCCCCCAAGAGACCCAGTACTTC.

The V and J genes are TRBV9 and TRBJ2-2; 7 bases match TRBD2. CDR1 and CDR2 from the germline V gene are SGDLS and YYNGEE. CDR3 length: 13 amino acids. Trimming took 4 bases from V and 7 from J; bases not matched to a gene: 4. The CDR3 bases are TGTGCCAGCAGCCAGACGGGAGGCGGGGAGCTGTTTTTT. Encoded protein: CASSQTGGGELFF.

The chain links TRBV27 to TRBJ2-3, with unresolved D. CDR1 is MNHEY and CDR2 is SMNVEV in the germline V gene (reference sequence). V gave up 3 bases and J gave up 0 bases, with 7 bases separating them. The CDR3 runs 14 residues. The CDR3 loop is CASSFLTSTDTQYF. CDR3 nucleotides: TGTGCCAGCAGTTTCCTTACTAGCACAGATACGCAGTATTTT.

Here the CDR3 DNA reads TGTGCCAGCAGCCTGCGGGACACCCTGTTTTTT. Its translation is CASSLRDTLFF. The chain recombines TRBV11-2 with TRBJ1-4, with TRBD1 as a possible D gene (6 bases). The CDR3 runs 11 residues. V was clipped by 5 bases and J by 14 bases, with 12 bases between them. The germline V gene has CDR1 SGHAT and CDR2 FQNNGV. Combining the CDR3 with reference TRBV11-2 and TRBJ1-4 gives the whole variable domain EAGVAQSPRYKIIEKRQSVAFWCNPISGHATLYWYQQILGQGPKLLIQFQNNGVVDDSQLPKDRFSAERLKGVDSTLKIQPAKLEDSAVYLCASSLRDTLFFGSGTQLSVL.

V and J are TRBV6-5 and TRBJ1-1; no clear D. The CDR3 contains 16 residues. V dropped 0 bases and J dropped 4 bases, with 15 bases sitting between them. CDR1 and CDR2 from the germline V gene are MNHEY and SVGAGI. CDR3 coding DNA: TGTGCCAGCAGTTACTCGACCCGATCCATTCCCACTGAAGCTTTCTTT. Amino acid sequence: CASSYSTRSIPTEAFF.